This T cell receptor beta chain was obtained from a study of technical replicates of blood from four donors. CDR1 is SGHDN, CDR2 FVKESK, per germline. Between the trimmed V and J ends, which lost 0 bases and 3 bases, there was a span of 12 bases. CDR3 length: 15 residues. Method: immunoSEQ multiplex PCR; TCRdb's copy keeps in-frame clones and lacks some. Here the sample spans under 90,000 clones, 96% being singletons. This sequence originates from a human donor in good health. Source material: T cells isolated from PBMCs. The V and J genes are TRBV14 and TRBJ2-7, with TRBD1 as a possible D gene (5 bases). The CDR3 sequence is CASSQDRRDSYEQYF. The CDR3, as DNA: TGTGCCAGCAGCCAAGATCGAAGAGACAGCTACGAGCAGTACTTC.